What follows are 22 T cell receptor beta chains derived from one specimen sequenced in a study of regulatory T cells in long-lasting Graves disease. Sequencing libraries for TCR beta were prepared with iRepertoire HTBI primers and Arm-PCR of CDR3 regions. MiXCR, applied by TCRdb to the multiplex PCR reads, yields one record per CDR3 protein. The repertoire consists of about 400,000 distinct CDR3 sequences, with about 14% occurring once and the leading ten covering approximately 22%. Time point given: newly diagnosed GD, antithyroid drugs for less than 3 months. The TCR library used RNA extracted from PBMCs. The material was peripheral blood mononuclear cells (PBMCs), obtained at new diagnosis, from a patient treated with antithyroid drugs. The receptors derive from a female donor with Graves disease.

The table lists this clonotype with many counts. The CDR3 DNA reads TGTGCCAGCAGCTCAGGGGAAGGCTATGGCTACACCTTC. As protein: CASSSGEGYGYTF. The gene calls are TRBV7-6 and TRBJ1-2; tentatively, D is TRBD1 (6 bases). The germline V gene encodes CDR1 SGHVS and CDR2 FNYEAQ. The V end lost 4 bases, the J end lost 4 bases, and 10 bases lay between the germline ends. The CDR3 runs 13 residues.

This clonotype was detected many times. The gene calls are TRBV27 and TRBJ2-3; 9 positions agree with TRBD2. This CDR3 region has 13 residues. Germline V gene data show CDR1 as MNHEY and CDR2 as SMNVEV (reference sequence). Trimming took 8 bases from V and 1 from J; bases not matched to a gene: 1. This CDR3 is CASQRGGTDTQYF. Here the CDR3 DNA reads TGTGCCAGCCAGCGGGGGGGCACAGATACGCAGTATTTT.

This clonotype was seen ten or more times. This chain joins TRBV7-9 and TRBJ2-5; 7 nucleotides agree with TRBD1. The V gene's germline CDR1 is SEHNR and CDR2 FQNEAQ (reference sequence). This CDR3 comprises 14 residues. With 3 bases clipped from V and 5 bases from J, the junction kept 6 bases outside the gene matches. The CDR3, as DNA: TGTGCCAGCAGCTTGGACACGGACAGGGAGACCCAGTACTTC. Translation: CASSLDTDRETQYF.

The rearrangement joins TRBV4-1 to TRBJ2-2; the D gene is possibly TRBD1 (7 bases). Trimming cost V 2 bases and J 6 bases, with 28 bases left between them. In germline, CDR1 is MGHRA, CDR2 YSYEKL. The CDR3 is 20 amino acids. The CDR3 spells CASSQPSLKTGRKSAGELFF. CDR3 DNA: TGCGCCAGCAGCCAACCCTCCTTAAAGACAGGGAGGAAATCCGCCGGGGAGCTGTTTTTT.

This clonotype was seen many times. V gene TRBV2 combines with J gene TRBJ1-1; D gene unclear. Germline CDR1 SNHLY, CDR2 FYNNEI. This CDR3 contains 12 residues. V lost 9 bases and J 3 bases, leaving 11 bases between the germline ends. The CDR3 DNA follows: TGTGCCAGTAACCGGGAGGACACTGAAGCTTTCTTT. Its protein product is CASNREDTEAFF.

This clonotype was observed many times. The chain joins TRBV12-5 to TRBJ1-5, with D unclear. Trimming removed 2 bases at V and 5 bases at J, with 10 bases between. The CDR3 is 14 residues long. From germline, CDR1 is LGHNT and CDR2 FRNRAP. The CDR3 spells CASGLSPTDQPQHF. In DNA, the CDR3 is TGTGCTAGTGGTTTGTCACCAACCGATCAGCCCCAGCATTTT.

This clonotype has ten or more counts. The chain is built from TRBV28 and TRBJ2-7, with 10 bases identical to TRBD1. The J segment lost 5 bases and the V segment lost 6 bases, leaving 13 bases of the junction unmatched. The germline gives CDR1 MDHEN, CDR2 SYDVKM. CDR3 length: 16 residues. Here the CDR3 reads CASSQEGDRGRDEQYF. The CDR3 bases are TGTGCCAGCAGCCAGGAAGGGGACAGGGGTAGGGACGAGCAGTACTTC.

This clonotype turned up a few times. V gene TRBV20-1 combines with J gene TRBJ2-1; 11 bases line up with TRBD2. This CDR3 contains 18 residues. Trimming at V came to 5 bases and at J to 4 bases, leaving 16 bases not matched to a gene. Germline V gene data show CDR1 as DFQATT and CDR2 as SNEGSKA (reference sequence). This CDR3 reads CSAYPTSGILTLYNEQFF. CDR3 DNA: TGCAGTGCTTACCCGACTAGCGGGATACTCACTCTATACAATGAGCAGTTCTTC.

This clonotype was counted at least ten times. CDR3 sequence reads: CASSIGQRDEQFF. The CDR3 region has the DNA TGTGCCAGTAGTATAGGGCAGAGGGATGAGCAGTTCTTC. The chain uses TRBV19 and TRBJ2-1; perhaps TRBD2 as D (5 bases). Between the trimmed V and J ends, which lost 1 base and 8 bases, there was a span of 9 bases. The CDR3 runs 13 residues. Looked up from germline, CDR1 is LNHDA and CDR2 is SQIVND (reference sequence).

The table lists this clonotype with a few counts. The chain is built from TRBV11-2 and TRBJ2-1; 8 bases are a match to TRBD1. The junction had 9 bases not matched to a gene; V was cut back by 1 base and J by 4 bases. Germline V gives CDR1 SGHAT, CDR2 FQNNGV. This CDR3 is built from 17 residues. The CDR3 loop is CASSLADRVQAYNEQFF. The CDR3 nucleotides are TGTGCCAGCAGCTTAGCGGACAGGGTACAAGCATACAATGAGCAGTTCTTC.

This clonotype was seen ten or more times. CDR3 in amino acids: CASSFRGTGNEQYF. DNA for the CDR3: TGTGCCAGCAGTTTCCGGGGGACAGGGAACGAGCAGTACTTC. J is TRBJ2-7 and V is TRBV27; TRBD1 aligns across 9 bases. Germline loops: CDR1 MNHEY, CDR2 SMNVEV (reference sequence). The CDR3 consists of 14 residues. J was trimmed by 5 bases and V by 3 bases; bases with no gene match: 5.

There are many counts of this clonotype. The chain is built from TRBV19 and TRBJ1-4; D call uncertain. This CDR3 is built from 20 residues. Germline V lookup: CDR1 LNHDA, CDR2 SQIVND (reference sequence). Trimming took 3 bases from V and 0 from J, leaving 23 bases between them. In nucleotides, the CDR3 is TGTGCCAGTAGTATCGTGGCGGTCGGCGGAACCTCGGCAACTAATGAAAAACTGTTTTTT. It encodes CASSIVAVGGTSATNEKLFF. Full variable domain (remainder filled in from reference TRBV19 and TRBJ1-4): DGGITQSPKYLFRKEGQNVTLSCEQNLNHDAMYWYRQDPGQGLRLIYYSQIVNDFQKGDIAEGYSVSREKKESFPLTVTSAQKNPTAFYLCASSIVAVGGTSATNEKLFFGSGTQLSVL.

Written as DNA, the CDR3 is TGCTCCATGGGGAGGTACCAAGAGACCCAGTACTTC. Its protein product is CSMGRYQETQYF. The chain couples TRBV20-1 to TRBJ2-5; possibly TRBD2 for D (6 bases). The CDR3 spans 12 residues. The germline CDR1 and CDR2 sequences are DFQATT and SNEGSKA (reference sequence).

This clonotype was counted ten times or more. J is TRBJ2-7 and V is TRBV28, with 8 bases fitting TRBD2. The CDR3 contains 15 residues. J lost 1 base, V lost 2 bases, and 4 bases had no gene match. Germline V lookup: CDR1 MDHEN, CDR2 SYDVKM. DNA for the CDR3: TGTGCCAGCAGTTTAGGAGTAGCGGGGTCCTACGAGCAGTACTTC. It is translated as CASSLGVAGSYEQYF.

This clonotype turned up a few times. The rearrangement links TRBV5-1 to TRBJ1-4; the match to TRBD1 covers 8 bases. Per germline, CDR1 SGHRS and CDR2 YFSETQ. Trimming cost V 3 bases and J 3 bases; bases outside gene matches: 4. The CDR3 contains 15 residues. CDR3 DNA: TGCGCCAGCAGCTGGACGACAGGGGCTAATGAAAAACTGTTTTTT. Protein product: CASSWTTGANEKLFF.

This CDR3 reads CAVMGPGELFF. Here the CDR3 DNA reads TGTGCCGTTATGGGGCCCGGGGAGCTGTTTTTT. The gene calls are TRBV11-1 and TRBJ2-2, with D tentatively TRBD1 (5 bases). CDR1 SGHAT and CDR2 FQDESV come from the germline V gene (reference sequence). V shed 11 bases and J shed 6 bases, with 10 bases lying between them. This CDR3 contains 11 residues. Together with reference TRBV11-1 and TRBJ2-2, the CDR3 gives the full variable domain: EAEVAQSPRYKITEKSQAVAFWCDPISGHATLYWYRQILGQGPELLVQFQDESVVDDSQLPKDRFSAERLKGVDSTLKIQPAELGDSAMYLCAVMGPGELFFGEGSRLTVL.

This clonotype was picked up a small number of times. The chain employs TRBV9 and TRBJ2-1; 8 bases are shared with TRBD2. This CDR3 is 18 amino acids long. Germline CDR1 is SGDLS and CDR2 is YYNGEE. V trimming: 3 bases; J trimming: 3 bases; junction bases outside the gene matches: 14. In DNA, the CDR3 is TGTGCCAGCAGCGGCCCCGCGGGGGGAGGAGATCACTACAATGAGCAGTTCTTC. Amino acid sequence: CASSGPAGGGDHYNEQFF.

In this sample, this clonotype turned up many times. This chain links TRBV7-6 with TRBJ1-1; D gene uncertain. V lost 7 bases to trimming and J lost 2 bases, with 14 bases between them. Germline V gene lookup returns CDR1 SGHVS and CDR2 FNYEAQ. The CDR3 totals 14 residues. The CDR3 sequence: CASTLDGRNTEAFF. For the CDR3, the DNA is TGTGCCAGCACCCTAGACGGTCGTAACACTGAAGCTTTCTTT. The complete variable domain, with remaining parts taken from reference TRBV7-6 and TRBJ1-1, reads GAGVSQSPRYKVTKRGQDVALRCDPISGHVSLYWYRQALGQGPEFLTYFNYEAQQDKSGLPNDRFSAERPEGSISTLTIQRTEQRDSAMYRCASTLDGRNTEAFFGQGTRLTVV.

The chain is built from TRBV7-9 and TRBJ2-3; TRBD1 might be the D (5 bases). The germline V gene encodes CDR1 SEHNR and CDR2 FQNEAQ (reference sequence). Trimming took 3 bases from V and 2 from J, leaving 15 bases between them. The CDR3 loop spans 16 amino acids. This chain's CDR3 is CASSFGFGADTDTQYF. CDR3 in DNA: TGTGCCAGCAGCTTCGGGTTTGGGGCGGACACAGATACGCAGTATTTT.

This clonotype was observed a handful of times. The rearrangement links TRBV4-3 to TRBJ1-5, with a tentative D call TRBD1 (5 bases). V was cut by 1 base and J by 1 base, with 8 bases left in between. There are 15 residues in the CDR3. Germline values: CDR1 LGHNA, CDR2 YSLEER. The CDR3 loop is CASSQGQFSNQPQHF. CDR3 nucleotides: TGCGCCAGCAGCCAAGGACAGTTCAGCAATCAGCCCCAGCATTTT.

The CDR3 sequence is CASSQVSMNEQFF. The CDR3 bases are TGCGCCAGCAGCCAAGTGTCGATGAATGAGCAGTTCTTC. V gene TRBV4-1 combines with J gene TRBJ2-1; D not certain. The CDR3 is 13 amino acids. Germline V gives CDR1 MGHRA, CDR2 YSYEKL. Trimming cost V 1 base and J 7 bases, with 8 bases left between them.

This clonotype occurred once. This chain joins TRBV12-3 or TRBV12-4 and TRBJ1-4; D remains ambiguous. The CDR3 has 15 residues. Between the trimmed V and J ends, which lost 2 bases and 6 bases, there was a span of 13 bases. The CDR3 sequence is CASSLYQHHDEKLFF. CDR3 sequence (DNA): TGTGCCAGCAGTTTATATCAGCACCACGATGAAAAACTGTTTTTT.